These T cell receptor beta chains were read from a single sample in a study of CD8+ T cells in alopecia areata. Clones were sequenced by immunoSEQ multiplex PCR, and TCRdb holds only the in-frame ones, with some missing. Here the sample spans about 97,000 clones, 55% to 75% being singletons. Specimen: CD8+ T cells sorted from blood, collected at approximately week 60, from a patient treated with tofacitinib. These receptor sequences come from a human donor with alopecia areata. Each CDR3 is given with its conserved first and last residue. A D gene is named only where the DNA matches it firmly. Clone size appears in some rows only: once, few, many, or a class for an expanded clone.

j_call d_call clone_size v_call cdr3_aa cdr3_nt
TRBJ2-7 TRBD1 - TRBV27 CASSLGTGGGYEQYF TGTGCCAGCAGCCTTGGGACAGGGGGAGGTTACGAGCAGTACTTC
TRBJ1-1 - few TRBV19 CASSIVGGRATEAFF TGTGCCAGTAGTATAGTTGGGGGAAGGGCCACTGAAGCTTTCTTT
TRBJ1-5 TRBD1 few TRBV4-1 CASSQDAGQSYNQPQHF TGCGCCAGCAGCCAAGACGCGGGACAGTCCTACAATCAGCCCCAGCATTTT
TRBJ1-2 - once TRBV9 CASSGYTGQGLGYTF TGTGCCAGCAGCGGATATACAGGACAAGGCTTGGGCTACACCTTC
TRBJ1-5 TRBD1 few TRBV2 CASSLTGEGNQPQHF TGTGCCAGCAGTTTGACAGGGGAGGGCAATCAGCCCCAGCATTTT
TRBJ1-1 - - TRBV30 CAWSLGFSSTEAFF TGTGCCTGGAGTCTCGGTTTTTCAAGCACTGAAGCTTTCTTT
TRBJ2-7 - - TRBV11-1 CASSSRGPTYEQYF TGTGCCAGCAGCTCCAGGGGTCCCACCTACGAGCAGTACTTC
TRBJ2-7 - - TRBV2 CASKLTARGTYEQYF TGTGCCAGCAAACTGACCGCTCGCGGGACCTACGAGCAGTACTTC
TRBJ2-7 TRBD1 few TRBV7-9 CASSGGQGKYEQYF TGTGCCAGCAGCGGCGGACAGGGGAAATACGAGCAGTACTTC
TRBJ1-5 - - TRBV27 CASSLTHTGNQPQHF TGTGCCAGCAGTTTAACCCATACTGGGAATCAGCCCCAGCATTTT
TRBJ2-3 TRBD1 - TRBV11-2 CASSSGQGSDTQYF TGTGCCAGCAGCTCGGGACAGGGTTCAGATACGCAGTATTTT
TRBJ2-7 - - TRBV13 CASSPSRTYEQYF TGTGCCAGCAGCCCCTCGCGGACCTACGAGCAGTACTTC
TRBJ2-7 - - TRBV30 CAWSRTSYEQYF TGTGCCTGGAGCCGGACTTCCTACGAGCAGTACTTC
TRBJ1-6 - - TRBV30 CAWRPMGNSPLHF TGTGCCTGGAGGCCGATGGGGAATTCACCCCTCCACTTT
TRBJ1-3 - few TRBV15 CATSRARGSYSGNTIYF TGTGCCACCAGCAGAGCTCGGGGCTCCTATTCTGGAAACACCATATATTTT
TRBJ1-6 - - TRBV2 CASSGPAPLHF TGTGCCAGCAGTGGCCCGGCCCCCCTCCACTTT
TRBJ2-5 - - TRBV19 CASSKYGGETQYF TGTGCCAGTAGTAAGTACGGAGGAGAGACCCAGTACTTC
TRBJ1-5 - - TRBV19 CASSISYWGLPGNQPQHF TGTGCCAGTAGTATTAGCTATTGGGGACTTCCGGGGAATCAGCCCCAGCATTTT
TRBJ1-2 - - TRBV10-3 CAISEGGSYHGYTF TGTGCCATCAGTGAGGGCGGATCTTATCATGGCTACACCTTC
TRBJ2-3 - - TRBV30 CAWRGASTDTQYF TGTGCCTGGAGAGGGGCTAGCACAGATACGCAGTATTTT
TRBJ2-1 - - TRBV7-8 CASSAGQARVNEQFF TGTGCCAGCAGCGCCGGGCAGGCGCGTGTCAATGAGCAGTTCTTC
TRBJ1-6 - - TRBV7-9 CASRGSSSYNSPLHF TGTGCCAGCCGGGGTTCGAGCTCCTATAATTCACCCCTCCACTTT
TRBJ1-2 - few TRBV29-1 CSAYGYTF TGCAGCGCCTATGGCTACACCTTC
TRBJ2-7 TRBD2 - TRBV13 CASSSGTNYEQYF TGTGCCAGCAGCTCCGGGACTAACTACGAGCAGTACTTC
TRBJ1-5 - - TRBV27 CASSLNQIQPQHF TGTGCCAGCAGTTTAAACCAAATTCAGCCCCAGCATTTT
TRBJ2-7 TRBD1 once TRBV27 CASSPGTGAAEQYF TGTGCCAGCAGTCCCGGGACAGGGGCCGCCGAGCAGTACTTC
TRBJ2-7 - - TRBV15 CATSSGMRGSPYEQYF TGTGCCACCAGCAGTGGGATGAGGGGTTCCCCCTACGAGCAGTACTTC
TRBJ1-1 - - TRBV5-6 CASSLANTEAFF TGTGCCAGCAGCTTAGCGAACACTGAAGCTTTCTTT
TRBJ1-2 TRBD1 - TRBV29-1 CSVAGTGDPNYGYTF TGCAGCGTGGCCGGGACAGGGGACCCTAACTATGGCTACACCTTC
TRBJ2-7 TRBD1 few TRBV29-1 CSARATGDPYEQYF TGCAGCGCCAGAGCGACAGGGGACCCCTACGAGCAGTACTTC
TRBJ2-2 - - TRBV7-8 CATPLGAGTGELFF TGTGCCACCCCGCTTGGGGCAGGCACCGGGGAGCTGTTTTTT
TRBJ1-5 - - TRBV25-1 CASSESGVGQPQHF TGTGCCAGCAGTGAATCCGGGGTAGGTCAGCCCCAGCATTTT
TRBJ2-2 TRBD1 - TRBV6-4 CASRGQGDTGELFF TGTGCCAGCAGGGGACAGGGGGACACCGGGGAGCTGTTTTTT
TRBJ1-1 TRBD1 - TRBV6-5 CASSGWTGGEEAFF TGTGCCAGCAGTGGATGGACAGGGGGGGAAGAAGCTTTCTTT
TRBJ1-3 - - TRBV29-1 CSVEDPFGNTIYF TGCAGCGTTGAAGATCCTTTTGGAAACACCATATATTTT
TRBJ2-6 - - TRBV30 CASLSGANVLTF TGTGCCTCCCTGTCTGGGGCCAACGTCCTGACTTTC
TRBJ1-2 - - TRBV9 CASSPDSGSNYGYTF TGTGCCAGCAGCCCCGACTCCGGGTCTAACTATGGCTACACCTTC
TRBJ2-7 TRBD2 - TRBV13 CASSTRVAGEYYEQYF TGTGCCAGCAGCACCCGGGTAGCGGGGGAATACTACGAGCAGTACTTC
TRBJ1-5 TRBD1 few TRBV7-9 CASSRGGLRQPQHF TGTGCCAGCAGCCGAGGGGGCCTCAGGCAGCCCCAGCATTTT
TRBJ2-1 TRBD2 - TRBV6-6 CASSYSVGGAEEQFF TGTGCCAGCAGTTACTCCGTCGGGGGGGCTGAGGAGCAGTTCTTC
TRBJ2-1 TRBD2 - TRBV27 CASSPITTGLDMNEQFF TGTGCCAGCAGTCCAATTACAACGGGACTAGACATGAATGAGCAGTTCTTC
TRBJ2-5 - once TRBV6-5 CASSWNKETQYF TGTGCCAGCAGTTGGAACAAAGAGACCCAGTACTTC
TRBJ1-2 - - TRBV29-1 CSVEDRMGQDYGYTF TGCAGCGTTGAAGATCGAATGGGGCAGGACTATGGCTACACCTTC